The rows below give T cell receptor beta chains drawn from one sample of a study of CD8+ T cells in alopecia areata. Assay: immunoSEQ multiplex PCR; the TCRdb copy retains only in-frame clones and omits some. This table has over 15,000 clones, approximately 54% appearing once. Sequencing was carried out using skin. The receptors shown here come from a human donor with alopecia areata. Each CDR3 is given with its conserved first and last residue. Fields, in order: V gene, clone size, J gene, D gene, CDR3 protein, CDR3 DNA. A D gene is named only where the DNA matches it firmly. Clone size, where shown, is once, few, many, or a class for clones that have expanded.

v_gene: TRBV18; abundance: NA; j_gene: TRBJ1-2; d_gene: NA; CDR3aa: CASSPLSDSGYTF; CDR3nt: TGTGCCAGCTCACCACTCAGCGACTCTGGCTACACCTTC
v_gene: TRBV27; abundance: NA; j_gene: TRBJ2-1; d_gene: TRBD2; CDR3aa: CASSLSLPSGRRDEQFF; CDR3nt: TGTGCCAGCAGTTTATCGTTGCCCAGCGGGAGAAGGGATGAGCAGTTCTTC
v_gene: TRBV5-4; abundance: NA; j_gene: TRBJ2-1; d_gene: TRBD2; CDR3aa: CALTSGSNEQFF; CDR3nt: TGTGCCCTGACTAGCGGGAGCAATGAGCAGTTCTTC
v_gene: TRBV7-3; abundance: NA; j_gene: TRBJ2-1; d_gene: NA; CDR3aa: CASSLISAASYNEQFF; CDR3nt: TGTGCCAGCAGCTTAATTAGCGCTGCCTCCTACAATGAGCAGTTCTTC
v_gene: TRBV28; abundance: medium-sized; j_gene: TRBJ1-5; d_gene: TRBD1; CDR3aa: CASSRRGTGRVQPQHF; CDR3nt: TGTGCCAGCAGTCGACGCGGGACAGGGCGGGTTCAGCCCCAGCATTTT
v_gene: TRBV11-3; abundance: NA; j_gene: TRBJ2-7; d_gene: NA; CDR3aa: CASSLRFDEQYF; CDR3nt: TGTGCCAGCAGCTTGCGCTTTGACGAGCAGTACTTC
v_gene: TRBV27; abundance: few; j_gene: TRBJ1-1; d_gene: TRBD1; CDR3aa: CASSLGTGDNTEAFF; CDR3nt: TGTGCCAGCAGTTTAGGGACAGGAGACAACACTGAAGCTTTCTTT
v_gene: TRBV6-6; abundance: NA; j_gene: TRBJ1-1; d_gene: NA; CDR3aa: CASRAPEMGTEAFF; CDR3nt: TGTGCCAGCAGAGCCCCAGAGATGGGCACTGAAGCTTTCTTT
v_gene: TRBV10-3; abundance: NA; j_gene: TRBJ2-1; d_gene: TRBD2; CDR3aa: CATENLAGTGEQFF; CDR3nt: TGTGCCACAGAGAATCTAGCGGGGACGGGTGAGCAGTTCTTC
v_gene: TRBV20-1; abundance: NA; j_gene: TRBJ1-2; d_gene: NA; CDR3aa: CSARDAYGYTF; CDR3nt: TGCAGTGCTAGGGACGCTTATGGCTACACCTTC
v_gene: TRBV6-1; abundance: NA; j_gene: TRBJ2-2; d_gene: NA; CDR3aa: CASSPSTGTGELFF; CDR3nt: TGTGCCAGCAGTCCTAGTACAGGCACCGGGGAGCTGTTTTTT
v_gene: TRBV11-1; abundance: few; j_gene: TRBJ2-7; d_gene: NA; CDR3aa: CASSPLDTAYEQYF; CDR3nt: TGTGCCAGCAGCCCCCTGGACACCGCCTACGAGCAGTACTTC
v_gene: TRBV5-1; abundance: NA; j_gene: TRBJ2-7; d_gene: TRBD2; CDR3aa: CASSHTSGSGYEQYF; CDR3nt: TGCGCCAGCAGCCATACTAGCGGGAGTGGCTACGAGCAGTACTTC
v_gene: TRBV6-1; abundance: medium-sized; j_gene: TRBJ2-3; d_gene: NA; CDR3aa: CASSEVGGPTDTQYF; CDR3nt: TGTGCCAGCAGTGAAGTGGGCGGCCCCACAGATACGCAGTATTTT
v_gene: TRBV5-1; abundance: NA; j_gene: TRBJ2-5; d_gene: TRBD1; CDR3aa: CASSFHRGLQETQYF; CDR3nt: TGCGCCAGCAGCTTTCACAGGGGCTTACAAGAGACCCAGTACTTC
v_gene: TRBV19; abundance: NA; j_gene: TRBJ2-3; d_gene: NA; CDR3aa: CASKDLFSTDTQYF; CDR3nt: TGTGCCAGTAAAGATCTATTTAGCACAGATACGCAGTATTTT
v_gene: TRBV10-1; abundance: NA; j_gene: TRBJ2-7; d_gene: TRBD1; CDR3aa: CASSEGTGLLYEQYF; CDR3nt: TGCGCCAGCAGTGAGGGGACAGGGTTACTTTACGAGCAGTACTTC
v_gene: TRBV5-1; abundance: NA; j_gene: TRBJ2-7; d_gene: NA; CDR3aa: CASSLEASEQYF; CDR3nt: TGCGCCAGCAGCTTGGAGGCCTCCGAGCAGTACTTC
v_gene: TRBV6-6; abundance: NA; j_gene: TRBJ1-4; d_gene: NA; CDR3aa: CASSYPGTSLFF; CDR3nt: TGTGCCAGCAGTTACCCCGGTACGTCGCTGTTTTTT
v_gene: TRBV6-5; abundance: NA; j_gene: TRBJ2-5; d_gene: TRBD2; CDR3aa: CASSYQLAGGQETQYF; CDR3nt: TGTGCCAGCAGTTATCAACTAGCGGGAGGCCAAGAGACCCAGTACTTC
v_gene: TRBV9; abundance: NA; j_gene: TRBJ2-1; d_gene: NA; CDR3aa: CASSVLGENEQFF; CDR3nt: TGTGCCAGCAGCGTGCTAGGAGAGAATGAGCAGTTCTTC
v_gene: TRBV4-1; abundance: NA; j_gene: TRBJ2-7; d_gene: TRBD1; CDR3aa: CASSQADFMGQGAYEQYF; CDR3nt: TGCGCCAGCAGCCAAGCGGACTTCATGGGACAGGGGGCCTACGAGCAGTACTTC
v_gene: TRBV10-2; abundance: NA; j_gene: TRBJ2-1; d_gene: TRBD2; CDR3aa: CASKEAGVSEQFF; CDR3nt: TGCGCCAGCAAAGAAGCGGGAGTCAGTGAGCAGTTCTTC
v_gene: TRBV7-3; abundance: few; j_gene: TRBJ2-1; d_gene: NA; CDR3aa: CASSLLGGISYNEQFF; CDR3nt: TGTGCCAGCAGCTTGTTGGGCGGGATCTCCTACAATGAGCAGTTCTTC
v_gene: TRBV10-3; abundance: NA; j_gene: TRBJ2-1; d_gene: NA; CDR3aa: CAISDKGEQFF; CDR3nt: TGTGCCATCAGTGACAAGGGTGAGCAGTTCTTC
v_gene: TRBV7-9; abundance: NA; j_gene: TRBJ2-2; d_gene: NA; CDR3aa: CASSFEVPGELFF; CDR3nt: TGTGCCAGCAGCTTTGAGGTACCCGGGGAGCTGTTTTTT
v_gene: TRBV27; abundance: once; j_gene: TRBJ2-3; d_gene: NA; CDR3aa: CASSLRAPWGADTQYF; CDR3nt: TGTGCCAGCAGTTTAAGGGCACCCTGGGGCGCAGATACGCAGTATTTT
v_gene: TRBV11-3; abundance: NA; j_gene: TRBJ2-1; d_gene: NA; CDR3aa: CASRQQSNEQFF; CDR3nt: TGTGCCAGCAGGCAACAGTCCAATGAGCAGTTCTTC
v_gene: TRBV7-6; abundance: once; j_gene: TRBJ2-5; d_gene: NA; CDR3aa: CASSLAGPREETQYF; CDR3nt: TGTGCCAGCAGCTTAGCGGGGCCCAGGGAGGAGACCCAGTACTTC
v_gene: TRBV11-2; abundance: few; j_gene: TRBJ2-7; d_gene: NA; CDR3aa: CASSPLDTAYEQYF; CDR3nt: TGTGCCAGCAGCCCCCTGGACACCGCCTACGAGCAGTACTTC
v_gene: TRBV28; abundance: NA; j_gene: TRBJ1-2; d_gene: NA; CDR3aa: CASSLRGLSGRVVSNYGYTF; CDR3nt: TGTGCCAGCAGTTTGCGGGGACTCTCCGGCCGGGTGGTTTCTAACTATGGCTACACCTTC
v_gene: TRBV28; abundance: once; j_gene: TRBJ2-7; d_gene: TRBD2; CDR3aa: CASSDLSSGLYYEQYF; CDR3nt: TGTGCCAGCAGTGACCTCTCTAGCGGACTTTACTACGAGCAGTACTTC
v_gene: TRBV7-3; abundance: NA; j_gene: TRBJ2-2; d_gene: TRBD1; CDR3aa: CASSLRPQGVGELFF; CDR3nt: TGTGCCAGCAGCCTCAGGCCACAGGGGGTCGGGGAGCTGTTTTTT
v_gene: TRBV28; abundance: few; j_gene: TRBJ2-3; d_gene: TRBD2; CDR3aa: CASSSPPGLAGATDTQYF; CDR3nt: TGTGCCAGCAGTTCACCCCCCGGACTAGCGGGAGCCACAGATACGCAGTATTTT
v_gene: TRBV6-5; abundance: NA; j_gene: TRBJ1-2; d_gene: NA; CDR3aa: CASSYGAVGVTYGYTF; CDR3nt: TGTGCCAGCAGTTACGGGGCCGTGGGCGTAACCTATGGCTACACCTTC
v_gene: TRBV9; abundance: few; j_gene: TRBJ2-1; d_gene: NA; CDR3aa: CASSVSGRGADEQFF; CDR3nt: TGTGCCAGCAGCGTATCGGGACGGGGGGCGGATGAGCAGTTCTTC
v_gene: TRBV29-1; abundance: few; j_gene: TRBJ2-7; d_gene: NA; CDR3aa: CSVDSGTTHTHEQYF; CDR3nt: TGCAGCGTCGATTCCGGGACCACCCACACCCACGAGCAGTACTTC
v_gene: TRBV23-1; abundance: NA; j_gene: TRBJ1-1; d_gene: TRBD1; CDR3aa: CASSQSPIVGPGQLTYTEAFF; CDR3nt: TGCGCCAGCAGTCAAAGCCCAATCGTTGGTCCGGGACAGTTGACCTACACTGAAGCTTTCTTT
v_gene: TRBV28; abundance: NA; j_gene: TRBJ2-2; d_gene: TRBD2; CDR3aa: CASRSDTSGRYTGELFF; CDR3nt: TGTGCCAGCAGGTCGGACACTAGCGGGAGATATACCGGGGAGCTGTTTTTT
v_gene: TRBV19; abundance: NA; j_gene: TRBJ1-5; d_gene: TRBD1; CDR3aa: CASWTGINQPQHF; CDR3nt: TGTGCCAGTTGGACAGGGATCAATCAGCCCCAGCATTTT
v_gene: TRBV7-9; abundance: medium-sized; j_gene: TRBJ2-7; d_gene: NA; CDR3aa: CASSWGVRNEQYF; CDR3nt: TGTGCCAGCAGCTGGGGGGTGAGGAACGAGCAGTACTTC
v_gene: TRBV7-2; abundance: NA; j_gene: TRBJ1-1; d_gene: NA; CDR3aa: CASSFDSAYTEAFF; CDR3nt: TGTGCCAGCAGCTTTGACAGCGCGTACACTGAAGCTTTCTTT
v_gene: TRBV7-2; abundance: NA; j_gene: TRBJ1-1; d_gene: TRBD1; CDR3aa: CASSLDPGGSSNTEAFF; CDR3nt: TGTGCCAGCAGCTTAGATCCAGGGGGGTCGTCGAACACTGAAGCTTTCTTT
v_gene: TRBV7-8; abundance: few; j_gene: TRBJ1-5; d_gene: NA; CDR3aa: CASSLGPNQPQHF; CDR3nt: TGTGCCAGCAGCTTAGGCCCCAATCAGCCCCAGCATTTT
v_gene: TRBV14; abundance: NA; j_gene: TRBJ2-5; d_gene: TRBD1; CDR3aa: CASSQDRGPRETQYF; CDR3nt: TGTGCCAGCAGCCAAGACAGGGGGCCCCGAGAGACCCAGTACTTC
v_gene: TRBV7-3; abundance: NA; j_gene: TRBJ1-1; d_gene: NA; CDR3aa: CASSLWGGVIRVNTEAFF; CDR3nt: TGTGCCAGCAGCTTATGGGGAGGGGTAATCCGGGTGAACACTGAAGCTTTCTTT
v_gene: TRBV19; abundance: few; j_gene: TRBJ2-1; d_gene: TRBD2; CDR3aa: CASSISALAGYNEQFF; CDR3nt: TGTGCCAGTAGTATATCGGCGCTAGCGGGATACAATGAGCAGTTCTTC
v_gene: TRBV19; abundance: once; j_gene: TRBJ2-1; d_gene: TRBD2; CDR3aa: CASAGTSGNHEQFF; CDR3nt: TGTGCCAGTGCCGGGACTAGCGGGAATCATGAGCAGTTCTTC
v_gene: TRBV28; abundance: medium-sized; j_gene: TRBJ1-1; d_gene: NA; CDR3aa: CATSIGGWAGVPHTEAFF; CDR3nt: TGTGCCACCTCTATCGGGGGTTGGGCAGGCGTCCCCCACACTGAAGCTTTCTTT
v_gene: TRBV6-6; abundance: few; j_gene: TRBJ1-2; d_gene: NA; CDR3aa: CASSYVEYGYTF; CDR3nt: TGTGCCAGCAGTTACGTAGAGTATGGCTACACCTTC
v_gene: TRBV27; abundance: few; j_gene: TRBJ2-7; d_gene: TRBD2; CDR3aa: CASSYSGLAAEQYF; CDR3nt: TGTGCCAGCAGTTACTCGGGACTAGCCGCCGAGCAGTACTTC
v_gene: TRBV4-1; abundance: NA; j_gene: TRBJ1-4; d_gene: NA; CDR3aa: CASSQGFGLLLSGKLFF; CDR3nt: TGCGCCAGCAGCCAAGGGTTCGGACTTCTCCTCTCGGGAAAACTGTTTTTT
v_gene: TRBV5-1; abundance: NA; j_gene: TRBJ2-5; d_gene: TRBD1; CDR3aa: CASSFMDRGRVQETQYF; CDR3nt: TGCGCCAGCAGCTTTATGGACAGGGGAAGGGTCCAAGAGACCCAGTACTTC
v_gene: TRBV7-3; abundance: few; j_gene: TRBJ2-7; d_gene: NA; CDR3aa: CASSFGASVIYEQYF; CDR3nt: TGTGCCAGCAGCTTCGGTGCTAGCGTGATATACGAGCAGTACTTC
v_gene: TRBV28; abundance: NA; j_gene: TRBJ1-2; d_gene: NA; CDR3aa: CASSSPSGASLQLDYGYTF; CDR3nt: TGTGCCAGCAGTTCCCCCTCCGGGGCCTCTCTACAATTGGACTATGGCTACACCTTC
v_gene: TRBV19; abundance: NA; j_gene: TRBJ1-5; d_gene: TRBD1; CDR3aa: CASAETGGLWNQPQHF; CDR3nt: TGTGCCAGTGCCGAGACAGGGGGCCTGTGGAATCAGCCCCAGCATTTT
v_gene: TRBV4-1; abundance: NA; j_gene: TRBJ2-1; d_gene: NA; CDR3aa: CASSQYLARDEQFF; CDR3nt: TGCGCCAGCAGCCAGTACCTAGCTAGGGATGAGCAGTTCTTC
v_gene: TRBV5-4; abundance: few; j_gene: TRBJ2-1; d_gene: NA; CDR3aa: CASSLAASAMRSYNEQFF; CDR3nt: TGTGCCAGCAGCTTGGCCGCTAGCGCGATGCGCTCGTACAATGAGCAGTTCTTC